Presented here are 5 T cell receptor beta chains from one specimen sequenced in a study of cytomegalovirus exposure and HLA in healthy donors. The primer mix had 60 Vbeta and 13 Jbeta primers. Sequencing was performed with immunoSEQ multiplex PCR; in TCRdb, only in-frame clones are kept and a portion is missing. This sample has 150,000 to 200,000 clones, with 77% found just once. Sequencing was carried out using PBMCs. The receptors originated from a woman aged 40 to 49 in good health and CMV-seropositive.

The table lists this clone with a few counts. The chain carries TRBV7-2 and TRBJ2-1; D possibly corresponds to TRBD2 (6 bases). The germline V and J ends were trimmed by 6 bases and 2 bases, with 11 bases remaining between them. The germline V gene has CDR1 SGHTA and CDR2 FQGNSA. The CDR3 runs 14 residues. The CDR3 DNA reads TGTGCCAGCAGTCAAAGCGGGCCCTACAATGAGCAGTTCTTC. This encodes CASSQSGPYNEQFF. The full variable domain, in which reference TRBV7-2 and TRBJ2-1 provide the parts outside the CDR3, is GAGVSQSPSNKVTEKGKDVELRCDPISGHTALYWYRQSLGQGLEFLIYFQGNSAPDKSGLPSDRFSAERTGGSVSTLTIQRTQQEDSAVYLCASSQSGPYNEQFFGPGTRLTVL.

CDR3 protein: CASSPQTGREYNEQFF. CDR3 nucleotides: TGTGCCAGCAGCCCCCAAACGGGGCGGGAATACAATGAGCAGTTCTTC. The V and J genes are TRBV9 and TRBJ2-1, with D maybe TRBD2 (6 bases). Germline CDR1 is SGDLS and CDR2 is YYNGEE. The CDR3 contains 16 residues. Trimming removed 4 bases from V and 4 bases from J, with 18 bases in between.

The chain combines TRBV10-3 with TRBJ1-2, with TRBD1 matching 9 bases. J was trimmed by 4 bases and V by 5 bases; bases with no gene match: 14. Germline values: CDR1 ENHRY, CDR2 SYGVKD. This CDR3 is built from 17 residues. The CDR3 protein is CAISPLQGALGSYGYTF. CDR3 in DNA: TGTGCCATCAGTCCGTTACAGGGGGCCCTGGGGAGCTATGGCTACACCTTC.

This sequence joins TRBV15 and TRBJ1-1; D is ambiguous. CDR3 length: 13 amino acids. CDR1 LNHNV and CDR2 YYDKDF come from the germline V gene (reference sequence). The germline V and J ends were trimmed by 2 bases and 1 base, with 5 bases remaining between them. The CDR3 nucleotides read TGTGCCACCAGCAGACTGGCGAACACTGAAGCTTTCTTT. It translates to CATSRLANTEAFF.

The chain couples TRBV4-1 to TRBJ2-7, with 13 bases lining up with TRBD2. The CDR3 covers 17 residues. The V and J ends lost 0 bases and 6 bases, in that order; junction bases with no gene match: 8. Germline CDR1 and CDR2: MGHRA and YSYEKL. In DNA, the CDR3 is TGCGCCAGCAGCCAAGATACTACTAGCGGGGGGGCAATCGAGCAGTACTTC. This gives the protein CASSQDTTSGGAIEQYF.